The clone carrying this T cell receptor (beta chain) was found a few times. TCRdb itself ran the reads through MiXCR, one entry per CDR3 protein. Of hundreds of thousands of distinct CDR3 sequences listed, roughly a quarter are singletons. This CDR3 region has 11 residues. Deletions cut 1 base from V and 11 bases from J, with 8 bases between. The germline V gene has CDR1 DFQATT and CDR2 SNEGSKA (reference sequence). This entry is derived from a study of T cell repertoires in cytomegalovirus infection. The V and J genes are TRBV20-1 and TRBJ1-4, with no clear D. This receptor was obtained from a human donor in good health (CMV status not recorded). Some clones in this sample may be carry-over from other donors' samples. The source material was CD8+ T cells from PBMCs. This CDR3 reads CSARVEGKLFF. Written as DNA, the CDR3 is TGCAGTGCTAGAGTGGAGGGCAAACTGTTTTTT.